These 7 T cell receptor beta chains were sequenced from one sample in a study of shared clonotypes between healthy human individuals. Produced via immunoSEQ multiplex PCR; TCRdb's table is partial and in-frame only. Of 2 million to 2.5 million clones listed, 85% to 95% are singletons. Material: naive CD4+ T cells from PBMCs. Subset given: CD45RA+ positively selected. Receptor source: a man between 18 and 29 years old in good health. Some clones in this sample may be carry-over from other donors' samples.

The chain employs TRBV19 and TRBJ2-3, with D uncertain. CDR1 is LNHDA and CDR2 is SQIVND in the germline V gene (reference sequence). V lost 3 bases to trimming and J lost 5 bases, with 9 bases between them. There are 13 residues in the CDR3. The CDR3 sequence is CASSIGPGDTQYF. The CDR3 DNA follows: TGTGCCAGTAGTATCGGGCCGGGAGATACGCAGTATTTT.

The CDR3 DNA is TGCGCCAGCAGGCCCTTCTACTCTGGGGCGAACACTGAAGCTTTCTTT. Its protein product is CASRPFYSGANTEAFF. The J gene is TRBJ1-1, the V gene TRBV4-1, with D perhaps TRBD1 (5 bases). The CDR3 runs to 16 residues. V gave up 6 bases and J gave up 1 base, with 18 bases separating them. From germline, CDR1 is MGHRA and CDR2 YSYEKL.

The chain's CDR3 is CASSLGNGGYTEAFF. CDR3 DNA sequence: TGTGCCAGCAGCTTGGGAAACGGCGGGTACACTGAAGCTTTCTTT. The J gene is TRBJ1-1, the V gene TRBV7-8, with D unclear. With 3 bases removed from V and 3 bases from J, the gap between germline ends came to 14 bases. The CDR3 consists of 15 residues. Germline V gene lookup returns CDR1 SGHVS and CDR2 FQNEAQ.

This chain uses TRBV18 with TRBJ1-2; the D is unclear. The ends were cut back, 3 bases at V and 7 bases at J, with 9 bases in the middle. Per germline, CDR1 KGHSH and CDR2 LQKENI. The CDR3 spans 12 residues. The CDR3 is CASSPTAGGYTF. CDR3 bases: TGTGCCAGCTCACCGACCGCAGGTGGCTACACCTTC.

The J gene is TRBJ2-5, the V gene TRBV11-2; TRBD2 aligns across 11 bases. The CDR3 length is 15 residues. The V gene end was trimmed by 2 bases and the J gene end by 5 bases; junction bases not matched to a gene: 4. The germline CDR1 and CDR2 sequences are SGHAT and FQNNGV. CDR3: CASSLLAGGSETQYF. The CDR3 DNA reads TGTGCCAGCAGCTTATTAGCGGGAGGGAGCGAGACCCAGTACTTC.

This sequence joins TRBV18 and TRBJ1-2, with unresolved D. The CDR3 loop spans 15 amino acids. V was clipped by 4 bases and J by 5 bases, with 17 bases between them. In germline, CDR1 is KGHSH, CDR2 LQKENI. CDR3 coding DNA: TGTGCCAGCTCACGAGAAGCAGACATTAGATATGGCTACACCTTC. This encodes CASSREADIRYGYTF.

DNA of the CDR3: TGCGCCAGCAGTACGACTGGGCAGGGGGAAAATGAGCAGTTCTTC. Amino acids: CASSTTGQGENEQFF. V is TRBV5-1 and J is TRBJ2-1; TRBD1 agrees at 7 bases. This CDR3 spans 15 amino acids. V lost 5 bases and J lost 7; bases outside the gene matches: 12. Germline loops: CDR1 SGHRS, CDR2 YFSETQ.